This T cell receptor (beta chain) was documented in a study of cytomegalovirus exposure and HLA in healthy donors (dated by TCRdb to about 2017). Context from the whole study: An earlier analysis of approximately 600 of the donors reported 250 to 300 Gb of sequence data and 100 million to 130 million unique TCR beta sequences from about 179 million T cells. Roughly 300 gigabases of sequencing data and roughly 80 million unique TCR sequences made up an early release that covered several hundred HLA-typed donors. Among the roughly 370 genotyped donors, 81% belonged to the genetic ancestry cluster associated with self-reported Caucasian donors. The study aimed to test whether cataloging public T cell receptors could reveal signatures of past pathogen exposure. The T cell repertoires of roughly 660 subjects were profiled by immunosequencing and related to cytomegalovirus serostatus. In addition to the first cohort of roughly 700 subjects, a separate validation cohort of about 120 different subjects was used. To predict cytomegalovirus infection status, the study brought together high-throughput TCR immunosequencing, statistical association of individual TCRs with disease status, and machine learning. In a later analysis, previously published TCR beta repertoires from 600 to 850 donors were re-analyzed and high-resolution HLA genotyping was added so that TCR occurrence patterns could be studied. Rather than using new phenotypic data, the later analysis identified candidate immune exposures from TCR beta sequences and from how often those sequences occurred across donors. An earlier analysis of some 500 of the donors used high-throughput TCR beta sequencing to judge whether each TCR beta V gene segment behaved as functional or pseudogenic. Alongside the repertoire data, information on donor age, sex, ethnicity and CMV serostatus was compiled. A later genetic analysis took genome-wide SNP genotypes for about 55% of the roughly 700 donors and used that subset as a discovery cohort. Every discovery cohort repertoire had been produced on one sequencing platform. HLA typing included class I and class II loci at four-digit resolution. Typing coverage differed by locus: A, B, C, DRB1 and DQB1 were typed in about 620-630 donors, DQA1 in 522, DPA1 in 600 to 610, and DPB1 in just under 480. Four to six DR-DQ haplotypes were handled as single units for association and clustering, since linkage in the cohort was strong. Among some 410 genotyped donors of the cohort, an average of roughly 230,000 unique TCR beta nucleotide sequences was sequenced per donor, of which 15% to 20% were non-productive. On the study overall, not on this receptor specifically: The authors suggested that the approach could potentially be extended to other disease states and immunological phenotypes. Most TCR sequences were observed very rarely across donors, whereas some public TCRs were present in many individuals. A later analysis associated 15,000 or so TCR beta sequences with specific HLA alleles at a false discovery rate of 0.05. According to a later analysis, TCR association rates differed among HLA loci, with DRB1 alleles showing the most associated TCRs and HLA-C alleles showing the fewest. The 87-base-pair reads could not distinguish some IMGT-functional V segments, including TRBV6-2 and TRBV6-3, so those segments were excluded. Only TCR beta chains were sequenced in this cohort, and the absence of alpha or paired-chain data limited detectable features. Because HLA typing was missing for some donors at each locus, association tests included only the typed subset. A further reported finding was that TCR beta sequences accurately predicted the HLA-A and HLA-B alleles for most subjects in the first cohort. Linkage disequilibrium might explain the correlated functional status among segregating V segments, but an unknown experimental factor could not be ruled out. Most CMV-associated TCR beta chains appeared to be HLA-restricted in a later analysis, and the HLA associations seemed to be driven largely by CMV exposure. The classifier was reported to diagnose cytomegalovirus status with high specificity and sensitivity in both the original and validation cohorts. In an earlier analysis of about 600 of the donors, most TCR beta V segments appeared in productive rearrangements about 87% or about 30% of the time, broadly matching IMGT annotations. The sequencing pipeline was judged likely to have produced a cluster of highly shared sequence variants as a technical artifact. A later analysis found that HLA-associated TCR beta chains were more clonally expanded and had lower generation probabilities than equally common non-associated chains. CMV serostatus was the only immune exposure information available for the cohort. A later genetic analysis reported fewer N-insertions in productive TCRs among donors in an Asian-associated ancestry cluster than the approximately 670-donor mean. Presence/absence analyses assumed roughly uniform sequencing depth across donors, an assumption that may not hold. When HLA alleles, especially DR and DQ, strongly co-occurred, attributing TCR associations to individual alleles was difficult. A later genetic analysis associated a missense DCLRE1C variant with V-gene and J-gene trimming of TCR beta chains, and an independent cohort replicated the association. Because counts were too low, 15 to 20 rarely observed V segments, including chromosome 9 orphons, were left out of the earlier analysis of 587 of the donors. In vitro tests confirmed that three of the cytomegalovirus-associated TCR beta chains recognize cytomegalovirus antigens. A later analysis reported that several top co-occurrence clusters appeared linked to parvovirus B19, influenza, CMV and Epstein-Barr virus. The study gave a list of about 170 TCR beta chains associated with cytomegalovirus.

The CDR1 and CDR2 encoded by the germline V gene are SGHTA and FQGNSA. The cysteine opens and the phenylalanine closes a CDR3 of 15 amino acids. Solely the CDR3 DNA is kept, with 45 bases framed from the first base. Trimming removed 4 bases from V and 5 bases from J; the gene matches leave 9 bases unexplained. The method was the immunoSEQ multiplex PCR assay. A mixture of 60 forward primers for TCR Vbeta segments and 13 reverse primers for TCR Jbeta segments was used in the multiplex PCR. The CDR3 region of rearranged TCR beta genes was amplified from genomic DNA with a multiplex PCR assay. The amplified TCR beta libraries were sequenced on the Illumina HiSeq System as 87-base-pair reads. From the authors' description of their analysis: Across the 500 to 850 repertoires, a later analysis counted 80 million or so unique TCR beta chains, some 11 million of which were shared by at least two donors. Raw reads were error-corrected and collapsed into unique sequences with a nearest-neighbor algorithm that merged closely related sequences to remove PCR and sequencing errors. V, D and J gene segments were assigned by aligning CDR3 sequences to IMGT reference sequences. For a sequence to be retained, a match of at least six nucleotides was required to both a V gene segment and a J gene segment. Rearrangements were classified as productive when the CDR3 lacked stop codons and remained in frame with V and J, and all other rearrangements were classified as non-productive. Following IMGT convention, CDR3 was defined as the stretch from the second conserved V-encoded cysteine up to the conserved J-encoded phenylalanine. The earlier analysis of fewer than 700 of the donors excluded sequences that lacked an unambiguous match to a single V gene segment. An earlier analysis of several hundred of the donors called V segments functional above 56.7% productive rearrangements and segregating when the between-donor standard deviation exceeded 5%. To diagnose cytomegalovirus status from the catalog of TCR beta chain sequences, a statistical classification framework was built. V and J gene assignment, in a later analysis, came from comparing TCR nucleotide sequences with IMGT/GENE-DB human TR gene sequences. In a later analysis, CDR3 sequences and most-parsimonious VDJ recombination scenarios were assigned using the TCRdist pipeline. In a later analysis, each TCR beta chain was defined by its CDR3 amino acid sequence together with its V-gene family, and reads without a unique V-gene family were excluded. In a later analysis, some 600 highly shared, low-generation-probability nucleotide sequences were removed to address suspected cross-contamination and a sequencing artifact. In a later analysis, a clonal expansion index for each public chain was calculated from normalized within-repertoire ranks of inferred template counts. Generation probabilities in a later analysis came from a VDJ recombination model fitted to out-of-frame rearrangements, and those results were checked against IGoR. In a later analysis, hypergeometric tests were used to score TCR-TCR, TCR-HLA and TCR-CMV co-occurrence, with a repertoire-size bias correction applied to TCR pairs. False discovery rates were estimated in a later analysis by permuting HLA or CMV assignments 20 times. A later analysis grouped co-occurring TCRs with DBSCAN, adding TCRdist sequence similarity when clustering within HLA-allele-positive subsets. Repertoires with fewer than 30,000 or more than 120,000 public chains, plus five repertoires with anomalous nucleotide sharing, were excluded from co-occurrence clustering. Held by TCRdb, this immuneACCESS table contains in-frame sequences only and omits some clones. Under half of the omission traces to an unresolved V gene where checked; the cause of the rest is unknown. The DNA gave D and trimming, while V, J and clone size come from that table. This sample has tens of thousands of clones in its table, and around three fifths of those were observed once. 5.9% of the sample is held by the ten biggest clonotypes.

In total, around 600 healthy bone marrow donors made up the cohort. All cohort members were sampled while nominally healthy, although unrecorded immune exposures were likely present. The donor was CMV seropositive and belonged to the group of around 300 seropositive cohort members. A peripheral blood sample was provided by each donor, and peripheral blood mononuclear cells were used for TCR beta sequencing. The Qiagen DNeasy Blood Extraction Kit was used to extract genomic DNA from the blood cell samples. Details on this clone: There is no known antigen for this receptor. No base quality information exists; no much larger clone differs at one position.

The TCR was taken from a boy aged 5-17 years in good health and CMV-seropositive. Sequencing was carried out using PBMCs. The sequence is built from TRBV7-2 and TRBJ1-1; 8 nucleotides in the junction match TRBD1. The CDR3 amino acid sequence is: CASSWGQVGNTEAFF. In nucleotide form, the sequence is TGTGCCAGCAGCTGGGGACAGGTTGGAAATACTGAAGCTTTCTTT.